This TCR beta chain was identified in a study of shared clonotypes between healthy human individuals. A remark on this clone: The same CDR3 arises from other DNA sequences in this sample as well.

Using immunoSEQ multiplex PCR, the repertoire was profiled, and TCRdb retains in-frame clones only, with some absent. The sample includes about 2.4 million clones, 85% to 95% of them seen just once. V trimming: 6 bases; J trimming: 2 bases; junction bases outside the gene matches: 1. Germline CDR1 and CDR2: ENHRY and SYGVKD. The CDR3 has 14 residues. The sample comprised naive CD4+ T cells sorted from blood. Regarding subset: CD45RA+ positively selected. The receptor was derived from a young man in good health. This sequence joins TRBV10-3 and TRBJ2-5; 12 bases map to TRBD2. CDR3 sequence (DNA): TGTGCCATCAGCGGACTAGCGGGGCAAGAGACCCAGTACTTC. Amino acids: CAISGLAGQETQYF.